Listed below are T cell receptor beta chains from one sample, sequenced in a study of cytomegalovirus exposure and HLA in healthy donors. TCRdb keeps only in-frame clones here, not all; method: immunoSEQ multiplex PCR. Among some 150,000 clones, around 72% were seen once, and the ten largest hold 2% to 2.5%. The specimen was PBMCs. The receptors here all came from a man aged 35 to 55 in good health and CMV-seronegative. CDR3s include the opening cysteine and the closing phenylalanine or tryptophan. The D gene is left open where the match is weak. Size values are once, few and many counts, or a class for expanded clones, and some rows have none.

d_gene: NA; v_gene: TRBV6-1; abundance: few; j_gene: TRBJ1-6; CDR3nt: TGTGCCAGCAGTGCTCGGTTCGATTCACCCCTCCACTTT; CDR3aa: CASSARFDSPLHF
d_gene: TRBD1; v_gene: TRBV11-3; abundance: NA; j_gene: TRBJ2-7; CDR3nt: TGTGCCAGCAGCCCCGGGACAGGGATCCACGAGCAGTACTTC; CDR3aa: CASSPGTGIHEQYF
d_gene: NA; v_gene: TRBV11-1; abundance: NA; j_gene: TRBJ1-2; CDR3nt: TGTGCCAGCAGCTCGACTCCGGAGGGCGGCTACACCTTC; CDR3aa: CASSSTPEGGYTF
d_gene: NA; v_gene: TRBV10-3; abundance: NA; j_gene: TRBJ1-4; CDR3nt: TGTGCCATCAGGGGAGGGGATCACGAAAAACTGTTTTTT; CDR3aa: CAIRGGDHEKLFF
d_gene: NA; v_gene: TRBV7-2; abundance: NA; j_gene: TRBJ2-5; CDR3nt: TGTGCCAGCAGCTTATTTGGACAGAAAGAGACCCAGTACTTC; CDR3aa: CASSLFGQKETQYF
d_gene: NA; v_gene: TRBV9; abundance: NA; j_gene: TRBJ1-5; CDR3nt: TGTGCCAGCAGCGTAGGTGACAGGACGGGGCCCAATCAGCCCCAGCATTTT; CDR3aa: CASSVGDRTGPNQPQHF
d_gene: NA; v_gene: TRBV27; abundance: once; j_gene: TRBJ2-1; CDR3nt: TGTGCCAGCAGTTCAGCCGGGACACCTTACAATGAGCAGTTCTTC; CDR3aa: CASSSAGTPYNEQFF
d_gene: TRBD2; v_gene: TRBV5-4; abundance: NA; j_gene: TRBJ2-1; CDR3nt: TGTGCCAGCAGCGGCCCGGGACTAGCCAGTAGGAATGAGCAGTTCTTC; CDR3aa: CASSGPGLASRNEQFF
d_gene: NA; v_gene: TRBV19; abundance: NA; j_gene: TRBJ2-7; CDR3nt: TGTGCCAGTAGTATAGAAGATAGCCCCCCTTACGAGCAGTACTTC; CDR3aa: CASSIEDSPPYEQYF
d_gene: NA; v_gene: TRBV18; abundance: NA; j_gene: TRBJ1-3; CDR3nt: TGTGCCAGCTCACCACAGACACAGGGCTCTGGAAACACCATATATTTT; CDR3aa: CASSPQTQGSGNTIYF
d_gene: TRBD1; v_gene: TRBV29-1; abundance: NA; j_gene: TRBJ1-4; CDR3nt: TGCAGCGTTGCGGTGACAGGGGGCGGGAGTGAAAAACTGTTTTTT; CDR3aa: CSVAVTGGGSEKLFF
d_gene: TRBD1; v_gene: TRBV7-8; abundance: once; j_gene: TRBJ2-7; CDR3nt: TGTGCCAGCAGCTTAGCGGGGACAGCCTACGAGCAGTACTTC; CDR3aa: CASSLAGTAYEQYF
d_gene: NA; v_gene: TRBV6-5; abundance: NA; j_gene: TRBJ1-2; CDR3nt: TGTGCCAGCAGTCTGACAGGAGCTAACTATGGCTACACCTTC; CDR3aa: CASSLTGANYGYTF
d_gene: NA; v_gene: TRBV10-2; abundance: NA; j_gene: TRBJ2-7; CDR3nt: TGCGCCAGCAGCGCAGGGTACTACGAGCAGTACTTC; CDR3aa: CASSAGYYEQYF
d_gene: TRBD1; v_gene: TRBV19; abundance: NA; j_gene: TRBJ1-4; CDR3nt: TGTGCCAGTAGTTGGACAGGGGAGGGTGAAAAACTGTTTTTT; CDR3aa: CASSWTGEGEKLFF
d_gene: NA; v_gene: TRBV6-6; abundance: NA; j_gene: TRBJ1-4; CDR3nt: TGTGCCAGCAGACTAGGGGGTTCTAATGAAAAACTGTTTTTT; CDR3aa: CASRLGGSNEKLFF
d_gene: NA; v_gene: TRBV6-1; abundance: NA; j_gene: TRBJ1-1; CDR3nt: TGTGCCAGCAGTGGGCAGATAAACACTGAAGCTTTCTTT; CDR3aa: CASSGQINTEAFF
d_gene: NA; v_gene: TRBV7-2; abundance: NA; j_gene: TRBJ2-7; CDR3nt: TGTGCCAGCAGCTTAGAACTGGTAACCTACGAGCAGTACTTC; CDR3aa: CASSLELVTYEQYF
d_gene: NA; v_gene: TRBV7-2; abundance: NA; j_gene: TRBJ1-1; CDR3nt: NA; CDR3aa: CASSASAALNTEAFF
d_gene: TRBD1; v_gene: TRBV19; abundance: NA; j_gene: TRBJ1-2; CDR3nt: TGTGCCACCGAGGACAGGGACTATGGCTACACCTTC; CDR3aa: CATEDRDYGYTF
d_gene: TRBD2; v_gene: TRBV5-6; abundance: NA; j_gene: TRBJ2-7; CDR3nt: TGTGCCAGCAGCTGGGGGACTATAAGGGAGCAGTACTTC; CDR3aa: CASSWGTIREQYF
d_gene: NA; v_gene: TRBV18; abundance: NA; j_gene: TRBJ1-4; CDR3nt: TGTGCCAGCTCGACAGGACAGACTCCGAATGAAAAACTGTTTTTT; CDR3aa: CASSTGQTPNEKLFF
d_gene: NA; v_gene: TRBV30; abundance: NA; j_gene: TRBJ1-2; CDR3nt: TGTGGCGGCGAGGGCGAAAGAGAACCGGGCTACCCCTTC; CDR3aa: CGGEGEREPGYPF
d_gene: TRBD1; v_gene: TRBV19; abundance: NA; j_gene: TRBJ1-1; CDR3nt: TGTGCCAGTAGTCCTACAGGGGGCGTGTGGTTGGGCACTGAAGCTTTCTTT; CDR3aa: CASSPTGGVWLGTEAFF
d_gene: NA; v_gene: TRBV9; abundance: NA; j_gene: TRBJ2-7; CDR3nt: TGTGCCAGCAGCGTAGGGCGGAGCTCCTACGAGCAGTACTTC; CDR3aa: CASSVGRSSYEQYF
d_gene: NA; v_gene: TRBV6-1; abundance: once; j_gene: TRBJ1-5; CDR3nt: TGTGCCAGCAGGGCGACACGCAATCAGCCCCAGCATTTT; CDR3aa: CASRATRNQPQHF
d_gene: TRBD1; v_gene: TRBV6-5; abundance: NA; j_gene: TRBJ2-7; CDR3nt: TGTGCCAGCAGCCGGACAGGGGTGGTTTCCTACGAGCAGTACTTC; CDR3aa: CASSRTGVVSYEQYF
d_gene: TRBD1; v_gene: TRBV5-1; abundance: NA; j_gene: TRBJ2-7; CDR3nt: TGCGCCAGCAGCCCGGGACAGGGGAACGAGCAGTACTTC; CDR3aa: CASSPGQGNEQYF
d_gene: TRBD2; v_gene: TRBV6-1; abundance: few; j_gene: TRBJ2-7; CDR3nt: TGTGCCAGCACAGACGGGGGGGGTATCTCCTACGAGCAGTACTTC; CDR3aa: CASTDGGGISYEQYF
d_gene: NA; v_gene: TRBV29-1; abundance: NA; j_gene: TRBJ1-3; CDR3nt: TGCAGCGTTGACGGGGGATCTGGAAACACCATATATTTT; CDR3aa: CSVDGGSGNTIYF
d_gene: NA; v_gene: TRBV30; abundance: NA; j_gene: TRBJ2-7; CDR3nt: TGTGCCTGGAGTTTACGGCTAGAGAACGAGCAGTACTTC; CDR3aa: CAWSLRLENEQYF
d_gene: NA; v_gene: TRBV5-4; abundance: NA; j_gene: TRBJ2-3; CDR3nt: TGTGCCAGCAGCTTGTCAGCGGTCGCTAGCACAGATACGCAGTATTTT; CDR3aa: CASSLSAVASTDTQYF
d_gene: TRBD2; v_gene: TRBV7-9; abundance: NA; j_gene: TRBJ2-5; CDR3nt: TGTGCCAGCAGCTCTCGGACTAGCCCCCTGAAAGAGACCCAGTACTTC; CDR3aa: CASSSRTSPLKETQYF
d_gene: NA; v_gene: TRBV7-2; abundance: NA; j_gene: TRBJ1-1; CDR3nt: TGTGCCAGCAGCCCGAACAGGGTAATAAGCACTGAAGCTTTCTTT; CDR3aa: CASSPNRVISTEAFF
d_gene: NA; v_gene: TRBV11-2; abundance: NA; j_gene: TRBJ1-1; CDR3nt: TGTGCCAGCAGCTTGTTAGGGGAGGACACTGAAGCTTTCTTT; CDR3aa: CASSLLGEDTEAFF
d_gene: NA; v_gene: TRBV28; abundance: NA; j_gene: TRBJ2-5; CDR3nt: TGTGCCAGCAGTTTAAGCCCGTACCAAGAGACCCAGTACTTC; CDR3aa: CASSLSPYQETQYF
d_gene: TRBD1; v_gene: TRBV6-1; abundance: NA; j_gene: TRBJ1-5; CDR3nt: TGTGCCAGCATCGGACAGGTTTCCCAGCATTTT; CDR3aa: CASIGQVSQHF